The 3 T cell receptor beta chains listed next were all sequenced from one sample in a study of blood T cell repertoires in COVID-19. TCRdb keeps only in-frame clones here, not all; method: immunoSEQ multiplex PCR. The sample comprises fewer than 100,000 clones, about 79% of which are singletons, and 20% to 25% rests with the top ten. Source material: peripheral blood. The receptors stem from a woman aged 45 to 65 with acute or convalescent COVID-19.

This chain joins TRBV29-1 and TRBJ1-5, with a weak D call TRBD1 (6 bases). The CDR3 runs to 13 residues. CDR1 is SQVTM, CDR2 ANQGSEA, per germline. Trimming stripped 6 bases from V and 5 bases from J, with 14 bases between. The DNA of the CDR3 is TGCAGCGTCCAGGGGTACGAGGATCAGCCCCAGCATTTT. It specifies CSVQGYEDQPQHF.

The V and J genes are TRBV7-6 and TRBJ1-1, with D possibly being TRBD1 (5 bases). Germline V gives CDR1 SGHVS, CDR2 FNYEAQ. V was trimmed by 1 base and J by 12 bases, leaving 24 bases between them. This CDR3 spans 16 amino acids. The CDR3 DNA reads as TGTGCCAGCAGCTTAGGGGTGCGGGGGATGGAGTTGGAAACTTTCTTT. Its translation: CASSLGVRGMELETFF.

The rearrangement uses TRBV12-5 and TRBJ2-2; perhaps TRBD2 as D (5 bases). This CDR3 has 16 residues. Germline V gives CDR1 LGHNT, CDR2 FRNRAP. Trimming stripped 2 bases from V and 4 bases from J, with 14 bases between. The DNA for the CDR3 is TGTGCTAGTGGTTTGCTACGGTCCGGACTCACCGGGGAGCTGTTTTTT. Translation gives CASGLLRSGLTGELFF.